A selection of T cell receptor beta chains follows, all from one sample in a study of cytomegalovirus exposure and HLA in healthy donors. Clones were read by immunoSEQ multiplex PCR, and TCRdb kept only the in-frame ones, dropping some. The table records some 120,000 clones, about 79% of them present only once. Sample: PBMCs. These receptors were collected from a man younger than 35 in good health and CMV-seronegative. Each CDR3 is given with its conserved first and last residue. Each record gives: D gene, V gene, J gene, clone size, CDR3 protein, CDR3 DNA. D genes are given only for firm matches. Only some rows state a clone size, as once, few, many or a class for expanded clones.

d_gene: TRBD1; v_gene: TRBV19; j_gene: TRBJ1-2; abundance: .; CDR3aa: CASSIGRTGRRGYTF; CDR3nt: TGTGCCAGTAGTATAGGTCGGACAGGACGGCGGGGCTACACCTTC
d_gene: TRBD1; v_gene: TRBV30; j_gene: TRBJ1-6; abundance: .; CDR3aa: CASSQGANSPLHF; CDR3nt: TGTGCCTCCTCACAGGGGGCAAATTCACCCCTCCACTTT
d_gene: TRBD1; v_gene: TRBV6-5; j_gene: TRBJ2-3; abundance: .; CDR3aa: CASSDGQGTDTQYF; CDR3nt: TGTGCCAGCAGCGACGGACAGGGGACAGATACGCAGTATTTT
d_gene: TRBD1; v_gene: TRBV5-1; j_gene: TRBJ2-5; abundance: .; CDR3aa: CASSFGDRGLAGRGETQYF; CDR3nt: TGCGCCAGCAGCTTCGGAGACAGGGGGTTGGCGGGGCGAGGGGAGACCCAGTACTTC
d_gene: .; v_gene: TRBV9; j_gene: TRBJ1-2; abundance: .; CDR3aa: CASRSNGYTF; CDR3nt: TGTGCCAGCAGATCCAATGGCTACACCTTC
d_gene: TRBD1; v_gene: TRBV5-6; j_gene: TRBJ1-2; abundance: .; CDR3aa: CASSQPGQGFGYTF; CDR3nt: TGTGCCAGCAGCCAGCCGGGACAGGGGTTTGGCTACACCTTC
d_gene: TRBD2; v_gene: TRBV18; j_gene: TRBJ2-3; abundance: .; CDR3aa: CASSGTSGTQTDTQYF; CDR3nt: TGTGCCAGCTCAGGGACTAGCGGAACGCAGACAGATACGCAGTATTTT
d_gene: TRBD1; v_gene: TRBV7-9; j_gene: TRBJ1-1; abundance: .; CDR3aa: CSSSSRGQTEAFF; CDR3nt: TGTTCCAGCAGCTCAAGGGGGCAGACTGAAGCTTTCTTT
d_gene: TRBD2; v_gene: TRBV11-2; j_gene: TRBJ2-5; abundance: .; CDR3aa: CASSLPSAGEGETQYF; CDR3nt: TGTGCCAGCAGCTTACCCTCAGCGGGAGAGGGAGAGACCCAGTACTTC
d_gene: TRBD2; v_gene: TRBV15; j_gene: TRBJ2-1; abundance: .; CDR3aa: CATSRHTSGPYNEQFF; CDR3nt: TGTGCCACCAGCAGGCACACTAGCGGCCCTTACAATGAGCAGTTCTTC
d_gene: .; v_gene: TRBV5-1; j_gene: TRBJ2-1; abundance: .; CDR3aa: CASSYLTTVPYNEQFF; CDR3nt: TGCGCCAGCAGCTACTTAACCACTGTACCCTACAATGAGCAGTTCTTC
d_gene: .; v_gene: TRBV30; j_gene: TRBJ1-6; abundance: .; CDR3aa: CAADLYNSPLHF; CDR3nt: TGTGCCGCGGATTTATATAATTCACCCCTCCACTTT
d_gene: TRBD1; v_gene: TRBV7-9; j_gene: TRBJ1-1; abundance: .; CDR3aa: CASSVPQGADTEAFF; CDR3nt: TGTGCCAGCAGCGTTCCACAGGGGGCCGACACTGAAGCTTTCTTT
d_gene: .; v_gene: TRBV7-9; j_gene: TRBJ2-7; abundance: .; CDR3aa: CASSIGVRAGYEQYF; CDR3nt: TGTGCCAGCAGCATCGGGGTGAGGGCGGGATACGAGCAGTACTTC
d_gene: .; v_gene: TRBV7-9; j_gene: TRBJ1-1; abundance: .; CDR3aa: CASSQRGGENTEAFF; CDR3nt: TGTGCCAGCAGCCAAAGGGGGGGAGAGAACACTGAAGCTTTCTTT
d_gene: .; v_gene: TRBV18; j_gene: TRBJ1-5; abundance: .; CDR3aa: CASSPPAGGVGAQHF; CDR3nt: TGTGCCAGCTCACCGCCGGCAGGCGGAGTAGGGGCCCAGCATTTT
d_gene: TRBD1; v_gene: TRBV7-2; j_gene: TRBJ2-7; abundance: .; CDR3aa: CASSSGTGAGEQYF; CDR3nt: TGTGCCAGCAGCTCCGGGACAGGGGCGGGCGAGCAGTACTTC
d_gene: .; v_gene: TRBV28; j_gene: TRBJ2-7; abundance: .; CDR3aa: CASTSGSRTVHRPFYEQYF; CDR3nt: TGTGCCAGCACCTCAGGGTCAAGGACAGTCCATAGGCCTTTCTACGAGCAGTACTTC
d_gene: .; v_gene: TRBV2; j_gene: TRBJ2-2; abundance: few; CDR3aa: CASSGQATGELFF; CDR3nt: TGTGCCAGCAGCGGACAAGCAACCGGGGAGCTGTTTTTT
d_gene: TRBD1; v_gene: TRBV5-1; j_gene: TRBJ1-1; abundance: few; CDR3aa: CASSPTGTFNTEAFF; CDR3nt: TGCGCCAGCAGCCCGACAGGGACCTTCAACACTGAAGCTTTCTTT
d_gene: .; v_gene: TRBV30; j_gene: TRBJ1-1; abundance: .; CDR3aa: CAWTPGGNTEAFF; CDR3nt: TGTGCCTGGACCCCGGGGGGAAACACTGAAGCTTTCTTT
d_gene: TRBD2; v_gene: TRBV7-2; j_gene: TRBJ2-1; abundance: .; CDR3aa: CASSLVAGGFWEQFF; CDR3nt: TGTGCCAGCAGCTTAGTTGCGGGAGGTTTTTGGGAGCAGTTCTTC
d_gene: .; v_gene: TRBV6-1; j_gene: TRBJ2-3; abundance: once; CDR3aa: CASSEPVIRTDTQYF; CDR3nt: TGTGCCAGCAGTGAACCAGTGATACGCACAGATACGCAGTATTTT
d_gene: .; v_gene: TRBV5-8; j_gene: TRBJ1-5; abundance: .; CDR3aa: CASSLLDSRNQPQHF; CDR3nt: TGTGCCAGCAGCCTCCTCGACAGTCGCAATCAGCCCCAGCATTTT
d_gene: TRBD2; v_gene: TRBV19; j_gene: TRBJ2-7; abundance: .; CDR3aa: CASSIPEREGDEQYF; CDR3nt: TGTGCCAGTAGTATACCAGAGCGGGAAGGCGACGAGCAGTACTTC
d_gene: .; v_gene: TRBV25-1; j_gene: TRBJ1-2; abundance: .; CDR3aa: CASSERSAFNYGYTF; CDR3nt: TGTGCCAGCAGTGAGAGGAGTGCCTTCAACTATGGCTACACCTTC
d_gene: .; v_gene: TRBV7-2; j_gene: TRBJ2-3; abundance: .; CDR3aa: CASSRGTSDTQYF; CDR3nt: TGTGCCAGCAGCCGAGGGACTTCGGATACGCAGTATTTT
d_gene: .; v_gene: TRBV7-8; j_gene: TRBJ2-7; abundance: .; CDR3aa: CASSYIPYGGKTYEQYF; CDR3nt: TGTGCCAGCAGCTATATACCTTATGGAGGGAAAACCTACGAGCAGTACTTC
d_gene: TRBD1; v_gene: TRBV7-2; j_gene: TRBJ2-1; abundance: .; CDR3aa: CASSLSQGASYNEQFF; CDR3nt: TGTGCCAGCAGCTTATCGCAGGGGGCCTCCTACAATGAGCAGTTCTTC
d_gene: .; v_gene: TRBV15; j_gene: TRBJ2-5; abundance: .; CDR3aa: CATSRAGARQETQYF; CDR3nt: TGTGCCACCAGCAGAGCTGGGGCCAGACAAGAGACCCAGTACTTC
d_gene: TRBD2; v_gene: TRBV9; j_gene: TRBJ2-3; abundance: .; CDR3aa: CASSVLGLAASTDTQYF; CDR3nt: TGTGCCAGCAGCGTTCTCGGACTAGCGGCTAGCACAGATACGCAGTATTTT
d_gene: TRBD1; v_gene: TRBV28; j_gene: TRBJ1-4; abundance: .; CDR3aa: CASSRTGGNEKLFF; CDR3nt: TGTGCCAGCAGTCGGACAGGGGGAAATGAAAAACTGTTTTTT
d_gene: TRBD1; v_gene: TRBV7-3; j_gene: TRBJ2-1; abundance: .; CDR3aa: CASSLLIRGTEQFF; CDR3nt: TGTGCCAGCAGCTTATTAATCAGGGGGACTGAGCAGTTCTTC
d_gene: TRBD1; v_gene: TRBV2; j_gene: TRBJ2-1; abundance: .; CDR3aa: CASDTGGSNEQFF; CDR3nt: TGTGCCAGTGATACAGGGGGTAGCAATGAGCAGTTCTTC
d_gene: .; v_gene: TRBV19; j_gene: TRBJ2-3; abundance: .; CDR3aa: CASSGTHTDTQYF; CDR3nt: TGTGCCAGTTCCGGGACTCACACAGATACGCAGTATTTT
d_gene: .; v_gene: TRBV28; j_gene: TRBJ1-1; abundance: few; CDR3aa: CASSPPPDRVAEAFF; CDR3nt: TGTGCCAGCAGTCCACCCCCGGACAGAGTTGCTGAAGCTTTCTTT
d_gene: .; v_gene: TRBV7-2; j_gene: TRBJ2-7; abundance: .; CDR3aa: CASSLGGGGSLGYEQYF; CDR3nt: TGTGCCAGCAGCTTAGGCGGAGGAGGGAGTCTTGGCTACGAGCAGTACTTC
d_gene: .; v_gene: TRBV7-9; j_gene: TRBJ1-2; abundance: .; CDR3aa: CASRPGAARGYTF; CDR3nt: TGTGCCAGCAGACCGGGTGCGGCGCGGGGCTACACCTTC
d_gene: TRBD1; v_gene: TRBV6-4; j_gene: TRBJ2-6; abundance: .; CDR3aa: CASSATGGESGANVLTF; CDR3nt: TGTGCCAGCAGTGCGACAGGGGGTGAGTCTGGGGCCAACGTCCTGACTTTC
d_gene: TRBD1; v_gene: TRBV6-4; j_gene: TRBJ2-1; abundance: .; CDR3aa: CASSVDRGFNEQFF; CDR3nt: TGTGCCAGCAGTGTCGACAGGGGTTTCAATGAGCAGTTCTTC
d_gene: TRBD2; v_gene: TRBV5-1; j_gene: TRBJ2-2; abundance: .; CDR3aa: CASSLEASGRAGTGELFF; CDR3nt: TGCGCCAGCAGCTTGGAAGCTAGCGGGAGGGCCGGCACCGGGGAGCTGTTTTTT
d_gene: TRBD2; v_gene: TRBV6-6; j_gene: TRBJ2-5; abundance: few; CDR3aa: CASSYEGTSQETQYF; CDR3nt: TGTGCCAGCAGTTACGAGGGGACTAGCCAAGAGACCCAGTACTTC
d_gene: TRBD1; v_gene: TRBV19; j_gene: TRBJ2-1; abundance: .; CDR3aa: CASTAQGAHNEQFF; CDR3nt: TGTGCCAGTACTGCACAGGGGGCCCACAATGAGCAGTTCTTC
d_gene: .; v_gene: TRBV4-2; j_gene: TRBJ2-7; abundance: .; CDR3aa: CASSQLTRSYEQYF; CDR3nt: TGTGCCAGCAGCCAACTAACCCGCTCCTACGAGCAGTACTTC
d_gene: TRBD2; v_gene: TRBV11-2; j_gene: TRBJ2-3; abundance: .; CDR3aa: CASSLRSGSIGTQYF; CDR3nt: TGTGCCAGCAGCTTAAGGAGCGGGAGCATAGGTACGCAGTATTTT
d_gene: .; v_gene: TRBV2; j_gene: TRBJ2-7; abundance: .; CDR3aa: CASSVELGGDYEQYF; CDR3nt: TGTGCCAGCAGTGTGGAGTTAGGGGGGGACTACGAGCAGTACTTC
d_gene: .; v_gene: TRBV14; j_gene: TRBJ1-2; abundance: .; CDR3aa: CASSQEEALANYGYTF; CDR3nt: TGTGCCAGCAGCCAAGAAGAGGCCCTAGCTAACTATGGCTACACCTTC
d_gene: TRBD2; v_gene: TRBV6-1; j_gene: TRBJ2-3; abundance: .; CDR3aa: CASGREGDTQYF; CDR3nt: TGTGCCAGCGGCCGGGAGGGAGATACGCAGTATTTT
d_gene: .; v_gene: TRBV5-1; j_gene: TRBJ2-5; abundance: .; CDR3aa: CASSVRDKETQYF; CDR3nt: TGCGCCAGCAGCGTCCGGGACAAAGAGACCCAGTACTTC
d_gene: .; v_gene: TRBV28; j_gene: TRBJ2-5; abundance: once; CDR3aa: CASSSRRDWDETQYF; CDR3nt: TGTGCCAGCAGTTCTAGGAGGGATTGGGACGAGACCCAGTACTTC
d_gene: .; v_gene: TRBV5-1; j_gene: TRBJ2-3; abundance: few; CDR3aa: CASSLRSFAVNTQYF; CDR3nt: TGCGCCAGCAGCCTTAGATCGTTCGCGGTGAATACGCAGTATTTT
d_gene: .; v_gene: TRBV6-1; j_gene: TRBJ1-1; abundance: .; CDR3aa: CASRQSMNTEAFF; CDR3nt: TGTGCCAGCAGACAGTCTATGAACACTGAAGCTTTCTTT
d_gene: .; v_gene: TRBV28; j_gene: TRBJ2-3; abundance: .; CDR3aa: CASSLSGGAIAQYF; CDR3nt: TGTGCCAGCAGTTTATCCGGGGGAGCGATTGCGCAGTATTTT
d_gene: TRBD1; v_gene: TRBV4-3; j_gene: TRBJ2-1; abundance: .; CDR3aa: CASSQGTGGDYNEQFF; CDR3nt: TGCGCCAGCAGCCAGGGGACAGGGGGCGATTACAATGAGCAGTTCTTC
d_gene: TRBD1; v_gene: TRBV5-4; j_gene: TRBJ1-5; abundance: .; CDR3aa: CASSFYRGAGSSPQHF; CDR3nt: TGTGCCAGCAGCTTTTACAGGGGCGCGGGAAGCTCGCCCCAGCATTTT
d_gene: .; v_gene: TRBV2; j_gene: TRBJ1-5; abundance: few; CDR3aa: CASSTTTTSQPQHF; CDR3nt: TGTGCCAGCAGTACTACGACGACCTCTCAGCCCCAGCATTTT
d_gene: .; v_gene: TRBV28; j_gene: TRBJ2-1; abundance: .; CDR3aa: CASSPRGIRYNKQFF; CDR3nt: TGTGCCAGCAGCCCGAGGGGGATTAGGTACAATAAGCAGTTCTTC
d_gene: .; v_gene: TRBV23-1; j_gene: TRBJ1-2; abundance: .; CDR3aa: CASSPHPARYTF; CDR3nt: TGCGCCAGCAGTCCCCACCCTGCGCGCTACACCTTC
d_gene: .; v_gene: TRBV19; j_gene: TRBJ1-5; abundance: .; CDR3aa: CASSIRTASNQPQHF; CDR3nt: TGTGCCAGTAGTATACGGACAGCTAGCAATCAGCCCCAGCATTTT